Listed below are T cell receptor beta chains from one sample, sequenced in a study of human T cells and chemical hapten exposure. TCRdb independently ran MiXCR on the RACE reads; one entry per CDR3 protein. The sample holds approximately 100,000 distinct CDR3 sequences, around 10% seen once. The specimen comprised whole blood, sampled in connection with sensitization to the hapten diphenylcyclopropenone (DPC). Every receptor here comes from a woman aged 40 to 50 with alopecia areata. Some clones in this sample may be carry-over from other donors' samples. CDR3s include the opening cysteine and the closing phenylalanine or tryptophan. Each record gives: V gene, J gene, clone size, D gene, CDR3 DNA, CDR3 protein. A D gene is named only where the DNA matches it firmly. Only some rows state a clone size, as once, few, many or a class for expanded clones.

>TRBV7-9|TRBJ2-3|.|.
TGTGCCAGCAGCTTAGCGCTCGGGTCAGATACGCAGTATTTT
CASSLALGSDTQYF
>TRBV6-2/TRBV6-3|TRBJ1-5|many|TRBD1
TGTGCCAGCACGCCTACGGACAGGAATCAGCCCCAGCATTTT
CASTPTDRNQPQHF
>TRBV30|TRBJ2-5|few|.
TGTGCCTGGAGTGTAGAGGGGGAAACCCAGTACTTC
CAWSVEGETQYF
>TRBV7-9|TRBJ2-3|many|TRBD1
TGTGCCAGCAGCTTAGCCCCGACAGGGGGACGCTTCACAGATACGCAGTATTTT
CASSLAPTGGRFTDTQYF
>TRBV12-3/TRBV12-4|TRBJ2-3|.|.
TGTGCCAGCAGTTCCGGGACTCCGCAGTATTTT
CASSSGTPQYF
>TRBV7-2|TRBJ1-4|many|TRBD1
TGTGCCAGCAGCGGAGGGACAGGGGGTGGGGAAAAACTGTTTTTT
CASSGGTGGGEKLFF
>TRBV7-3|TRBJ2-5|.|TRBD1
TGTGCCAGCAGCCTCGGGACAGCCGAGACCCAGTACTTC
CASSLGTAETQYF
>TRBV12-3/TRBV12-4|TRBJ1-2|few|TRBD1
TGTGCCAGCAGACGACAGGGATTATCCTATGGCTACACCTTC
CASRRQGLSYGYTF
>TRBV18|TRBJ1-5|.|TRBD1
TGTGCCAGCTCACCTCCGGGTAGACAGGGTCAGCCCCAGCATTTT
CASSPPGRQGQPQHF
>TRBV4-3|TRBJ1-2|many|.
TGCGCCAGCAGCCAAGGGTCCAGGGATCTGTCTGGCTACACCTTC
CASSQGSRDLSGYTF
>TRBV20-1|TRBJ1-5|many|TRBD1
TGCAGTGCTAGAGGACAGGGCCTCAATCAGCCCCAGCATTTT
CSARGQGLNQPQHF
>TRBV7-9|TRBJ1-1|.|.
TGTGCCAGCAGCGGGGAGATGAACACTGAAGCTTTCTTT
CASSGEMNTEAFF
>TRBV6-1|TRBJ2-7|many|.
TGTGCCAGCACCGATATAAACTACGAGCAGTACTTC
CASTDINYEQYF
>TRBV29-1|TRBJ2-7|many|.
TGCAGCGCTGAGGCCGGTGACAGGGGAGGGTACGAGCAGTACTTC
CSAEAGDRGGYEQYF
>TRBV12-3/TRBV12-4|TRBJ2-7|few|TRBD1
TGTGCCAGCAGAGAGGGACAGGGATTTCGCGAGCAGTACTTC
CASREGQGFREQYF
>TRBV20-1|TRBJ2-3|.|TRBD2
TGCGCCACTAGCGGGAGGGCGAGGGGCACAGATACGCAGTATTTT
CATSGRARGTDTQYF
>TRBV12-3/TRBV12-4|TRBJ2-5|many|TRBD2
TGTGCCAGCAGGGGGACTAGCGGGCCACAAGAGACCCAGTACTTC
CASRGTSGPQETQYF
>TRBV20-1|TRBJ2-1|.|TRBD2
TGCAGTGCTCGAGCGGGAGGGTTCTACAATGAGCAGTTCTTC
CSARAGGFYNEQFF